This T cell receptor beta chain was identified during a study of blood T cells in healthy people across ages. This clonotype showed up just a few times. Its specificity is unknown. The germline CDR1 and CDR2 sequences are LGHDT and YNNKEL (reference sequence). V was trimmed by 1 base and J by 8 bases, leaving 11 bases between them. The CDR3 sequence is 14 residues long. Using a J-beta primer mix together with a sample-barcoded 5' primer, a second PCR was run for about 6 to 11 cycles. TCRdb ran MiXCR on the 5' RACE reads and lists one entry per CDR3 protein. The sample contains roughly 800,000 distinct CDR3 sequences, around a quarter of which appear only once. Study-wide results and caveats: The study could not conclusively compare naive and antigen-experienced cells, given its unsorted PBMCs.

Another study also made use of these data, one on T cells of mothers and their children. That investigation notes: Three healthy Caucasian mothers and their six children were the donors.

The sequence derives from a boy between 5 and 17 years old in good health. Material for sequencing was blood. The chain recombines TRBV3-1 with TRBJ1-4; unclear D gene. CDR3 in amino acids: CASSQGPGREKLFF. CDR3 bases: TGTGCCAGCAGCCAAGGGCCCGGACGGGAAAAACTGTTTTTT. The full variable domain, its missing parts supplied by reference TRBV3-1 and TRBJ1-4, is DTAVSQTPKYLVTQMGNDKSIKCEQNLGHDTMYWYKQDSKKFLKIMFSYNNKELIINETVPNRFSPKSPDKAHLNLHINSLELGDSAVYFCASSQGPGREKLFFGSGTQLSVL.